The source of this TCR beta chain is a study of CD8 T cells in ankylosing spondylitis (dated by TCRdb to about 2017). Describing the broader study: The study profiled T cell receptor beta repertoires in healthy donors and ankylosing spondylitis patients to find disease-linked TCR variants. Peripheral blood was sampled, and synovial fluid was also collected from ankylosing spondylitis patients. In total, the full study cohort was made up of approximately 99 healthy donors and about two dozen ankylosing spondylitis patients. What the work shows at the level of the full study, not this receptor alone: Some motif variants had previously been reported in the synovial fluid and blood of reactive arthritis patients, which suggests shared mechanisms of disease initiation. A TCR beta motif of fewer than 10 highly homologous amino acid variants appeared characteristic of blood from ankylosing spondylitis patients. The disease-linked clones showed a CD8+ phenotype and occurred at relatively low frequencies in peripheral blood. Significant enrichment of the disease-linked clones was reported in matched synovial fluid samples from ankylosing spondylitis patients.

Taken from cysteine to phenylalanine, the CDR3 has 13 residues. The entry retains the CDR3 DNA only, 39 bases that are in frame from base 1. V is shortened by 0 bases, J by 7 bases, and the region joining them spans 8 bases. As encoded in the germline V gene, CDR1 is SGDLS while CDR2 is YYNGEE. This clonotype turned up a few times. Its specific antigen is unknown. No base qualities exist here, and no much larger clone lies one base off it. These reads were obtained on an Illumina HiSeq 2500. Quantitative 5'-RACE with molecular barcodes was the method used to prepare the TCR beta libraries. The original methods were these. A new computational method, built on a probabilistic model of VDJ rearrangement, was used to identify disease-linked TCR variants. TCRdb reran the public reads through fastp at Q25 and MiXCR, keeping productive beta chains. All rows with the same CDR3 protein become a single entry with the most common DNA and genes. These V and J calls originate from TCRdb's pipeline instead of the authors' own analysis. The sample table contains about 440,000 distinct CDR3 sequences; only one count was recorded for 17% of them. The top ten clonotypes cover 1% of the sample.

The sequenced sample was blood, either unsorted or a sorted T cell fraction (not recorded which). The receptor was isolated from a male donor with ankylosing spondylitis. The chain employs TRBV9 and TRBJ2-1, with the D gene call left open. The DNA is TGTGCCAGCAGCGTAGTTGTGGGGAATGAGCAGTTCTTC. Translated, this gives CASSVVVGNEQFF.